What follows are 21 T cell receptor beta chains derived from one specimen sequenced in a study of blood T cell repertoires in COVID-19. Sequenced by immunoSEQ multiplex PCR; TCRdb stores in-frame clones only, minus some. The sample lists roughly 240,000 clones; roughly 88% were seen once. The sequenced sample consisted of peripheral blood. The receptors derive from a man aged 40-50 years who had recovered from COVID-19.

The genes are TRBV10-3 and TRBJ1-4; D might be TRBD1 (6 bases). The germline CDR1 and CDR2 sequences are ENHRY and SYGVKD. With 6 bases removed from V and 4 bases from J, the gap between germline ends came to 15 bases. This CDR3 is 15 amino acids long. The CDR3 here is CAISRTDEVNEKLFF. CDR3 nucleotide sequence: TGTGCCATCAGCCGGACAGATGAGGTTAATGAAAAACTGTTTTTT.

CDR3 amino acids: CSASTGGSYEQYF. DNA of the CDR3: TGCAGTGCTAGTACAGGGGGTTCCTACGAGCAGTACTTC. The chain recombines TRBV20-1 with TRBJ2-7; 8 bases line up with TRBD1. This CDR3 has 13 residues. The trim removed 3 bases at V and 1 base at J, leaving 2 bases unmatched. Germline V lookup: CDR1 DFQATT, CDR2 SNEGSKA (reference sequence).

The J gene is TRBJ2-5, the V gene TRBV11-2; tentatively, D is TRBD1 (7 bases). The V gene lost 1 base and the J gene lost 7 bases, with 10 bases spanning the gap. CDR3 length: 13 amino acids. CDR1 and CDR2 from the germline V gene are SGHAT and FQNNGV. The CDR3 reads CASSLGQGGTQYF. CDR3 in DNA: TGTGCCAGCAGCTTAGGACAGGGAGGGACCCAGTACTTC. The full variable domain, in which reference TRBV11-2 and TRBJ2-5 provide the parts outside the CDR3, is EAGVAQSPRYKIIEKRQSVAFWCNPISGHATLYWYQQILGQGPKLLIQFQNNGVVDDSQLPKDRFSAERLKGVDSTLKIQPAKLEDSAVYLCASSLGQGGTQYFGPGTRLLVL.

The genes are TRBV18 and TRBJ1-4; 7 bases fit TRBD1. Germline CDR1 and CDR2: KGHSH and LQKENI. Trimming cost V 4 bases and J 7 bases; bases outside gene matches: 9. CDR3 length equals 15 residues. The CDR3 sequence: CASSLTGAIGEKLFF. Written as DNA, the CDR3 is TGTGCCAGCTCACTAACAGGGGCGATCGGTGAAAAACTGTTTTTT.

The chain couples TRBV7-2 to TRBJ1-4, with 8 bases aligning to TRBD1. Germline-derived CDR1 and CDR2 are SGHTA and FQGNSA. The CDR3 extends over 14 amino acids. Trimming cost V 3 bases and J 8 bases; bases outside gene matches: 5. CDR3 in amino acids: CASSLNRGEEKLFF. Here the CDR3 DNA reads TGTGCCAGCAGCTTGAACAGGGGGGAGGAAAAACTGTTTTTT.

The rearrangement joins TRBV15 to TRBJ1-6, with D perhaps TRBD1 (5 bases). Trimming left V 0 bases short and J 3 bases short, with 15 bases between. Per germline, CDR1 LNHNV and CDR2 YYDKDF (reference sequence). The CDR3 spans 18 residues. The CDR3 region has the DNA TGTGCCACCAGCAGAGATACCAAAACAGGTGTCTATAATTCACCCCTCCACTTT. This gives the protein CATSRDTKTGVYNSPLHF.

The CDR3 protein is CASSQVGRAIQTQYF. The DNA of the CDR3 is TGTGCCAGCAGCCAAGTCGGGAGGGCCATCCAGACCCAGTACTTC. V usage is TRBV14 and J usage is TRBJ2-5; 8 bases map to TRBD2. With V trimmed by 1 base and J by 6 bases, 7 bases remained unmatched. Germline CDR1 is SGHDN and CDR2 is FVKESK. The CDR3 loop spans 15 amino acids.

CDR3: CASSVGGSIGEQYF. The CDR3, as DNA: TGCGCCAGCAGTGTCGGGGGATCGATCGGCGAGCAGTACTTC. The chain joins TRBV10-1 to TRBJ2-7, with D possibly matching TRBD2 (6 bases). The V gene lost 4 bases and the J gene lost 6 bases, with 16 bases spanning the gap. The CDR3 is 14 amino acids. Germline-derived CDR1 and CDR2 are WNHNN and SYGVQD (reference sequence).

This chain joins TRBV12-3 or TRBV12-4 and TRBJ1-2, with 7 bases aligning to TRBD1. Unmatched junction bases numbered 2, after V lost 8 bases and J lost 8 bases. CDR3 size: 10 residues. The CDR3 DNA follows: TGTGCCAGCCAGGGGGAAGGCTACACCTTC. Translating it yields CASQGEGYTF.

The chain has TRBV24-1 and TRBJ2-3, with 7 nucleotides matching TRBD1. Germline trimming cut 3 bases from V and 6 bases from J; bases unmatched to any gene: 14. The length of the CDR3 is 17 residues. CDR1 is KGHDR, CDR2 SFDVKD, per germline. The CDR3 is CATSDTPGETGTDTQYF. Written as DNA, the CDR3 is TGTGCCACCAGTGATACACCCGGAGAGACAGGGACGGATACGCAGTATTTT.

For this clone: Other nucleotide sequences from this sample produce the same CDR3. V and J are TRBV5-1 and TRBJ1-1, with D perhaps matching TRBD1 (5 bases). The CDR3 is made up of 14 amino acids. The V end was cut by 0 bases, the J end by 1 base, with 7 bases between. Germline CDR1 reads SGHRS; CDR2 reads YFSETQ. CDR3 bases: TGCGCCAGCAGCTTGGACAGGCCGAACACTGAAGCTTTCTTT. Protein product: CASSLDRPNTEAFF.

The genes are TRBV18 and TRBJ1-6; D gene uncertain. The V and J ends lost 5 bases and 5 bases respectively, with 10 bases between them. The CDR3 consists of 14 residues. The germline CDR1 and CDR2 sequences are KGHSH and LQKENI. This CDR3 is CASSKDGDNSPLHF. The CDR3 nucleotides are TGTGCCAGCTCAAAAGACGGAGATAATTCACCCCTCCACTTT.

In its sample, this clone was seen many times. The V call is TRBV15, the J call TRBJ2-2; 15 bases are a match to TRBD2. Germline assignment: CDR1 LNHNV and CDR2 YYDKDF (reference sequence). CDR3 size: 18 residues. V gave up 3 bases and J gave up 1 base; unmatched junction bases: 3. CDR3 bases: TGTGCCACCAGCAGGGGACTAGCGGGAGGTGGGAACACCGGGGAGCTGTTTTTT. This translates into CATSRGLAGGGNTGELFF.

The V and J genes are TRBV2 and TRBJ2-4, with a tentative D call TRBD1 (5 bases). V lost 6 bases to trimming and J lost 6 bases, with 15 bases between them. The CDR3 consists of 14 residues. Germline V gene sequence: CDR1 SNHLY, CDR2 FYNNEI. CDR3 region: CASRIRVYGNIQYF. DNA of the CDR3: TGTGCCAGCAGAATCAGGGTATACGGAAACATTCAGTACTTC.

This clone was observed many times. The gene calls are TRBV7-2 and TRBJ1-2; tentatively, D is TRBD1 (6 bases). V lost 7 bases to trimming and J lost 2 bases, with 11 bases between them. The CDR3 runs to 13 residues. From germline, CDR1 is SGHTA and CDR2 FQGNSA. The CDR3 DNA is TGTGCCAGCAACAGACAGGAAAACTATGGCTACACCTTC. Protein product: CASNRQENYGYTF.

The chain carries TRBV10-3 and TRBJ1-1; D is perhaps TRBD1 (5 bases). The CDR3 covers 11 residues. The V and J ends lost 6 bases and 7 bases respectively, with 9 bases between them. Germline V gene sequence: CDR1 ENHRY, CDR2 SYGVKD. DNA for the CDR3: TGTGCCATCAGACAGGCTGGTGAAGCTTTCTTT. Its translation is CAIRQAGEAFF.

This clone was seen a single time. The rearrangement joins TRBV6-1 to TRBJ1-1, with D possibly TRBD1 on 6 matching bases. This CDR3 is built from 13 residues. Per the germline V gene, CDR1 is MNHNS and CDR2 is SASEGT. V was cut by 3 bases and J by 1 base, with 6 bases left in between. The CDR3 bases are TGTGCCAGCAGTGAGGGGGCGAACACTGAAGCTTTCTTT. Translation gives CASSEGANTEAFF.

This clone is a singleton in its sample. The chain has TRBV19 and TRBJ1-2; weak D call: TRBD1 (6 bases). Trimming removed 5 bases from V and 7 bases from J, with 11 bases in between. Germline CDR1 LNHDA, CDR2 SQIVND (reference sequence). This CDR3 spans 12 amino acids. CDR3 nucleotides: TGTGCCAGTAGTTTACAGGGATTTGGCTACACCTTC. It specifies CASSLQGFGYTF. Full variable domain (outside the CDR3, taken from reference TRBV19 and TRBJ1-2): DGGITQSPKYLFRKEGQNVTLSCEQNLNHDAMYWYRQDPGQGLRLIYYSQIVNDFQKGDIAEGYSVSREKKESFPLTVTSAQKNPTAFYLCASSLQGFGYTFGSGTRLTVV.

This sequence joins TRBV5-4 and TRBJ2-3; 11 nucleotides agree with TRBD1. Germline loops: CDR1 SGHNT, CDR2 YYREEE (reference sequence). The J segment lost 4 bases and the V segment lost 3 bases, leaving 4 bases of the junction unmatched. This CDR3 is 15 amino acids long. CDR3 DNA: TGTGCCAGCAGCTCCCGGGACAGGGGGGCAGATACGCAGTATTTT. As protein: CASSSRDRGADTQYF.

The V gene is TRBV5-1, the J gene TRBJ2-1; 9 bases map to TRBD1. The germline gives CDR1 SGHRS, CDR2 YFSETQ. After removal of 4 bases from V and 5 bases from J, the junction contained 7 bases not matched to a gene. CDR3 size: 15 residues. CDR3 bases: TGCGCCAGCAGCATGACCGGGACAGGGAACAATGAGCAGTTCTTC. This codes for CASSMTGTGNNEQFF.

The chain couples TRBV19 to TRBJ2-2; D remains unclear. Deletions cut 5 bases from V and 0 bases from J, with 7 bases between. Per germline, CDR1 LNHDA and CDR2 SQIVND (reference sequence). The CDR3 runs 14 residues. CDR3 DNA sequence: TGTGCCAGTAGTCTTTCGTCGAACACCGGGGAGCTGTTTTTT. Its protein product is CASSLSSNTGELFF.